Each of the 17 T cell receptor beta chains below was sequenced from the same sample in a study of identical twins. One entry per CDR3 protein results from TCRdb running MiXCR on the 5' RACE reads. This table holds about 340,000 distinct CDR3 sequences, roughly 10% found once. Input material: naive T cells sorted from blood. These receptors originate from a woman between 45 and 60 years old in good health.

This clonotype was seen only a few times. The J gene is TRBJ1-1, the V gene TRBV6-5; D is possibly TRBD1 (6 bases). The germline V and J ends were trimmed by 6 bases and 5 bases, with 16 bases remaining between them. The CDR3 is 14 amino acids. Germline lookup yields CDR1 MNHEY and CDR2 SVGAGI. The CDR3 is CASSSNGGRTEAFF. CDR3 coding DNA: TGTGCCAGCAGCTCAAACGGGGGCCGGACTGAAGCTTTCTTT.

This clonotype was recorded at least ten times. The chain uses TRBV5-5 and TRBJ2-2, with a possible D match to TRBD1 (6 bases). This CDR3 spans 14 amino acids. The germline V gene encodes CDR1 SGHKS and CDR2 YYEKEE (reference sequence). Trimming took 3 bases from V and 3 from J, leaving 9 bases between them. The CDR3 here is CASSYEGDTGELFF. The CDR3 DNA reads as TGTGCCAGCAGCTACGAGGGGGACACCGGGGAGCTGTTTTTT.

The V call is TRBV6-5, the J call TRBJ2-1, with D possibly matching TRBD2 (5 bases). V shed 4 bases and J shed 5 bases, with 12 bases lying between them. This CDR3 has 14 residues. Germline-derived CDR1 and CDR2 are MNHEY and SVGAGI. CDR3 region: CASSSYEGNNEQFF. The CDR3 coding sequence is TGTGCCAGCAGTTCTTACGAGGGAAACAATGAGCAGTTCTTC.

This clonotype was seen only a few times. The chain is built from TRBV7-9 and TRBJ2-1; TRBD2 is a possible D gene (6 bases). V gave up 0 bases and J gave up 9 bases, with 12 bases separating them. CDR3 size: 14 residues. Germline V gives CDR1 SEHNR, CDR2 FQNEAQ (reference sequence). DNA for the CDR3: TGTGCCAGCAGCTTAGCGGGATGGAGGGGTGAGCAGTTCTTC. It is translated as CASSLAGWRGEQFF.

The gene calls are TRBV29-1 and TRBJ1-1; a possible D gene is TRBD1 (6 bases). The CDR3 runs to 14 residues. Per germline, CDR1 SQVTM and CDR2 ANQGSEA. V lost 7 bases and J lost 1, with 16 bases in between. The DNA of the CDR3 is TGCAGCGCCTTGACAGGTTGGACGAACACTGAAGCTTTCTTT. Amino acids: CSALTGWTNTEAFF.

This clonotype came up many times. The chain is built from TRBV28 and TRBJ1-6; D is possibly TRBD1 (5 bases). The CDR3 runs to 17 residues. V was shortened by 6 bases and J by 9 bases, with 24 bases between the two germline ends. Germline V gives CDR1 MDHEN, CDR2 SYDVKM. CDR3 nucleotide sequence: TGTGCCAGCAGCCGATCTCGAGGAGGGGCGGGGGGTTCACCCCTCCACTTT. This encodes CASSRSRGGAGGSPLHF.

In its sample, this clonotype was seen a few times. The chain employs TRBV18 and TRBJ1-4, with D perhaps TRBD1 (5 bases). The V and J ends lost 3 bases and 6 bases respectively, with 11 bases between them. Germline lookup yields CDR1 KGHSH and CDR2 LQKENI. This CDR3 comprises 14 residues. The CDR3 sequence is CASSPSRGYEKLFF. The CDR3 DNA reads TGTGCCAGCTCACCTAGTCGGGGCTATGAAAAACTGTTTTTT.

About this clonotype itself: It may be a read error: a sequence one base away is much more abundant. This chain links TRBV24-1 with TRBJ2-5, with D perhaps TRBD1 or TRBD2 (5 bases each). The CDR3 contains 14 residues. Germline CDR1 and CDR2: KGHDR and SFDVKD. CDR3 coding DNA: TGTACCACCAGTGATATGGGACCTCAGGAGACCCAGTACTTC. Amino acids: CTTSDMGPQETQYF.

This clonotype was seen more than once but under ten times. This chain joins TRBV20-1 and TRBJ2-1, with 8 positions matching TRBD1. Trimming took 1 base from V and 6 from J; bases not matched to a gene: 5. Germline CDR1 and CDR2: DFQATT and SNEGSKA (reference sequence). CDR3 length equals 14 residues. The CDR3 reads CSARVLDRVNEQFF. DNA of the CDR3: TGCAGTGCTAGAGTTCTGGACAGGGTCAATGAGCAGTTCTTC.

This clonotype was picked up many times. The chain links TRBV12-3 or TRBV12-4 to TRBJ2-3; D tentatively reads TRBD1 or TRBD2 (7 bases each). V lost 5 bases and J 3 bases, leaving 15 bases between the germline ends. CDR3 length equals 15 residues. Here the CDR3 DNA reads TGTGCCAGCAGTCGCAGGGGGGGGCGAACAGATACGCAGTATTTT. Protein: CASSRRGGRTDTQYF.

This clonotype was seen only a few times. The chain combines TRBV4-1 with TRBJ2-7; D remains ambiguous. Germline CDR1 MGHRA, CDR2 YSYEKL. This CDR3 has 15 residues. The V gene lost 5 bases and the J gene lost 3 bases, with 17 bases spanning the gap. The CDR3 coding sequence is TGCGCCAGCAGCGGGTTGGAACAGACGAGCTACGAGCAGTACGTC. It translates to CASSGLEQTSYEQYV.

This clonotype was observed a handful of times. The chain links TRBV18 to TRBJ2-2, with D perhaps TRBD2 (5 bases). With 4 bases removed from V and 5 bases from J, the gap between germline ends came to 11 bases. Germline lookup yields CDR1 KGHSH and CDR2 LQKENI. This CDR3 comprises 14 residues. CDR3 protein: CASSQSDYTGELFF. The CDR3 bases are TGTGCCAGCTCACAATCAGACTATACCGGGGAGCTGTTTTTT.

V usage is TRBV27 and J usage is TRBJ2-7; possible D gene TRBD2, 5 bases. The V gene's germline CDR1 is MNHEY and CDR2 SMNVEV (reference sequence). The germline V and J ends were trimmed by 1 base and 2 bases, with 9 bases remaining between them. This CDR3 spans 14 amino acids. The CDR3 bases are TGTGCCAGCAGTTTATTTCGGGAAACCTACGAGCAGTACTTC. This translates into CASSLFRETYEQYF.

The V and J genes are TRBV30 and TRBJ2-6; D perhaps matches TRBD1 (5 bases). CDR1 and CDR2 from the germline V gene are GTSNPN and SVGIG (reference sequence). This CDR3 region has 13 residues. V gave up 7 bases and J gave up 0 bases, with 7 bases separating them. This CDR3 is CALGDSGANVLTF. The CDR3 DNA follows: TGTGCCTTAGGGGACTCTGGGGCCAACGTCCTGACTTTC.

This clonotype has only a few counts. The CDR3 loop is CASSQVDRQYNEQFF. DNA for the CDR3: TGTGCCAGCAGCCAGGTGGACAGGCAATACAATGAGCAGTTCTTC. The chain has TRBV3-1 and TRBJ2-1; 7 nucleotides align to TRBD1. The CDR3 has 15 amino acids. The V gene's germline CDR1 is LGHDT and CDR2 YNNKEL (reference sequence). The V gene end was trimmed by 3 bases and the J gene end by 4 bases; junction bases not matched to a gene: 6.

Only a few counts were recorded for this clonotype. The chain employs TRBV12-3 or TRBV12-4 and TRBJ2-5; D is undetermined. This CDR3 has 13 residues. V gave up 4 bases and J gave up 2 bases, with 8 bases separating them. CDR3 region: CASSYDDQETQYF. DNA of the CDR3: TGTGCCAGCAGTTATGATGATCAAGAGACCCAGTACTTC.

The genes are TRBV5-1 and TRBJ2-1; D is ambiguous. Germline CDR1 reads SGHRS; CDR2 reads YFSETQ. This CDR3 contains 12 residues. V gave up 4 bases and J gave up 8 bases, with 10 bases separating them. The CDR3 is CASSLLQHEQFF. The CDR3 bases are TGCGCCAGCAGCCTCCTACAGCATGAGCAGTTCTTC.